The text below deals with one TCR beta chain. The data were obtained in a study of blood T cell repertoires in COVID-19. Assay used: immunoSEQ multiplex PCR; TCRdb lists only in-frame clones, some missing. The repertoire has roughly 250,000 clones, approximately 85% of them found once; the top ten carry roughly 1.9%. Germline V gene lookup returns CDR1 MNHEY and CDR2 SMNVEV (reference sequence). CDR3 length: 16 amino acids. Trimming cost V 0 bases and J 7 bases, with 18 bases left between them. The material sequenced was PBMCs or T cells enriched from blood (not recorded which). The V and J genes are TRBV27 and TRBJ1-2, with TRBD1 as a possible D gene (5 bases). The source of this sequence is a woman between 45 and 65 years old who had recovered from COVID-19. CDR3 coding DNA: TGTGCCAGCAGTTTATCGCTCAGGGTAGATTTGGGTGGCTACACCTTC. Protein product: CASSLSLRVDLGGYTF.